The clone carrying this T cell receptor beta chain was counted a single time. Its antigen is unknown. The sample is drawn from a study of OX40 agonist ivuxolimab in advanced cancers. Study-level points and caveats: At 0.1-3.0 mg/kg, partial responders had clonal expansion among the lowest observed.

TCRdb's table, derived via immunoSEQ multiplex PCR, lists solely in-frame clones and lacks some. Of more than 75,000 clones in the sample, approximately 85% are singletons; the top ten hold 0.2% to 0.25%. The material was CD4+ or CD8+ T cells sorted from blood, obtained in a trial of the OX40 agonist ivuxolimab. The sequence was obtained from an adult with an advanced solid tumor such as melanoma, head and neck, liver or kidney cancer.

Here the CDR3 reads CASRKGAVSTDTQYF. DNA for the CDR3: TGTGCCAGCAGAAAAGGGGCGGTTAGCACAGATACGCAGTATTTT. The chain carries TRBV6-1 and TRBJ2-3; TRBD1 might be the D (5 bases). Germline V gene lookup returns CDR1 MNHNS and CDR2 SASEGT. There are 15 residues in the CDR3. V dropped 6 bases and J dropped 0 bases, with 13 bases sitting between them.